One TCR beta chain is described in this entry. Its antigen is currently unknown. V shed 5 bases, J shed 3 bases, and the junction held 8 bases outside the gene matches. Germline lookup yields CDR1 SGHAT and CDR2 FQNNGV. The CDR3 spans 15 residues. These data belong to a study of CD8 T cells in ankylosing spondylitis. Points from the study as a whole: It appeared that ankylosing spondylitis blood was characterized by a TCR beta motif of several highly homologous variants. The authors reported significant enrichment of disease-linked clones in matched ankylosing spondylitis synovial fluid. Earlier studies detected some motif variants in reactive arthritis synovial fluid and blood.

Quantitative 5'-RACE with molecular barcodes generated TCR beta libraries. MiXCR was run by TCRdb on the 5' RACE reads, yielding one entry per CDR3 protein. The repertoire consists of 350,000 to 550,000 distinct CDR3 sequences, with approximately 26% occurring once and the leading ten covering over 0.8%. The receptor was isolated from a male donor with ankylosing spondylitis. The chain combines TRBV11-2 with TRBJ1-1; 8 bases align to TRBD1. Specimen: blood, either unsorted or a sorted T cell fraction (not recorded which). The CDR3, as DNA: TGTGCCAGCAGCATAGCACGACAGGGGTACACTGAAGCTTTCTTT. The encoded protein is CASSIARQGYTEAFF.